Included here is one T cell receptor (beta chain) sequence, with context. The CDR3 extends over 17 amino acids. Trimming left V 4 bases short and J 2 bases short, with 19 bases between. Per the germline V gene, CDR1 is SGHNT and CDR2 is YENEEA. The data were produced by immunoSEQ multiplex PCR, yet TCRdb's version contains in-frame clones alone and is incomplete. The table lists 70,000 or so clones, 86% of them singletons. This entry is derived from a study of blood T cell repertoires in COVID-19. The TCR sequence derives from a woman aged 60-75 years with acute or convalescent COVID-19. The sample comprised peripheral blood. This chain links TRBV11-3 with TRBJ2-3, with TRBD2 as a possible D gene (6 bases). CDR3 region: CASSSDSRDLYTDTQYF. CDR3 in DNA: TGTGCCAGCAGCTCAGACTCCCGGGACTTGTACACAGATACGCAGTATTTT.